The clone carrying this T cell receptor beta chain was recorded at least ten times. Its antigen is not identified. CDR3 length: 14 amino acids. CDR1 is SNHLY and CDR2 is FYNNEI in the germline V gene. The source of the sample is a study of blood T cells in healthy people across ages. Together with a sample-barcoded 5' primer, a J-beta primer mix was included in a second PCR lasting roughly 6 to 12 cycles. Tagging of each cDNA molecule was performed by a template-switch adaptor with 12 random nucleotides. From the 5' RACE reads, TCRdb called clonotypes with MiXCR, one entry per CDR3 protein. The table records about 800,000 distinct CDR3 sequences, 20% to 30% of them present only once. Aged about 6 to 90, donors were systemically healthy Caucasians from Russia. Findings and limits, study-wide: Not knowing donor CMV status may have confounded expanded clonotype changes. Observed TCR beta diversity showed a strong correlation with the percentage of naive T cells as measured by flow cytometry.

These data also featured in a second study, about T cells of mothers and their children.

This receptor was taken from a boy between 10 and 17 years old in good health. The rearrangement uses TRBV2 and TRBJ2-5; D may be TRBD1 (5 bases). The DNA end lines up better with TRBJ2-1; the J call may be wrong. The sample taken for sequencing was blood. Here the CDR3 DNA reads TGTGCCAGCGGGGCTAACTTCGAATCCGGGGAGCAGTTCTTC. Protein: CASGANFESGEQFF.